This TCR beta chain was sequenced for a study of T cell responses to AZD1222 COVID-19 vaccine. The CDR3 runs 12 residues. The ends were cut back, 6 bases at V and 0 bases at J, with 8 bases in the middle. The V gene's germline CDR1 is SQVTM and CDR2 ANQGSEA. The data were produced by immunoSEQ multiplex PCR, yet TCRdb's version contains in-frame clones alone and is incomplete. The sample lists 150,000 or so clones, 80% to 95% seen once, with 3% to 4.5% in the top ten. The clonotype comes from an adult who received the AZD1222 COVID-19 vaccine. V usage is TRBV29-1 and J usage is TRBJ1-1; D remains unclear. Sequenced material: peripheral blood, taken 28 days after the second AZD1222 dose. The DNA for the CDR3 is TGCAGCGTCCAAACTATGAACACTGAAGCTTTCTTT. Protein sequence: CSVQTMNTEAFF.